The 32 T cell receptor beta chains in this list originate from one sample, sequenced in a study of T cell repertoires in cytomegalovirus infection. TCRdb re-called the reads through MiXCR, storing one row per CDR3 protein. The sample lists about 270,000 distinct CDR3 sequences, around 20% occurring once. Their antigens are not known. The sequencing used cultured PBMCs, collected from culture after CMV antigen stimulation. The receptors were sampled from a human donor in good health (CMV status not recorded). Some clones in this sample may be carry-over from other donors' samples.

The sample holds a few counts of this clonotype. CDR3 loop: CASSLEVTGGGQPQHF. The CDR3 nucleotides read TGTGCCAGCAGCTTAGAGGTTACGGGGGGTGGCCAGCCCCAGCATTTT. The chain links TRBV7-8 to TRBJ1-5; possible D gene TRBD1, 5 bases. The V gene's germline CDR1 is SGHVS and CDR2 FQNEAQ. The CDR3 is 16 residues long. V dropped 1 base and J dropped 7 bases, with 17 bases sitting between them. The whole variable domain, remainder taken from reference TRBV7-8 and TRBJ1-5, is GAGVSQSPRYKVAKRGQDVALRCDPISGHVSLFWYQQALGQGPEFLTYFQNEAQLDKSGLPSDRFFAERPEGSVSTLKIQRTQQEDSAVYLCASSLEVTGGGQPQHFGDGTRLSIL.

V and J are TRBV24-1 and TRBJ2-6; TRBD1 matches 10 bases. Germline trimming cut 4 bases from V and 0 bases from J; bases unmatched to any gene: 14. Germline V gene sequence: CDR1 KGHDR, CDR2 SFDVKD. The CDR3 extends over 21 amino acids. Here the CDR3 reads CATSDPSSGTGDLSGANVLTF. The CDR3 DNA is TGTGCCACCAGTGACCCTTCCTCCGGGACAGGGGACCTCTCTGGGGCCAACGTCCTGACTTTC.

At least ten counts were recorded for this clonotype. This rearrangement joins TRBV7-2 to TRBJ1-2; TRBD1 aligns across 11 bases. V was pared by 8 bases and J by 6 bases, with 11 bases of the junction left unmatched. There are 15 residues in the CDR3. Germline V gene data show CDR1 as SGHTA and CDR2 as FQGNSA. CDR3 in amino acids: CASGWRTGGADGYTF. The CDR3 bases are TGTGCCAGCGGCTGGAGGACAGGGGGCGCCGATGGCTACACCTTC.

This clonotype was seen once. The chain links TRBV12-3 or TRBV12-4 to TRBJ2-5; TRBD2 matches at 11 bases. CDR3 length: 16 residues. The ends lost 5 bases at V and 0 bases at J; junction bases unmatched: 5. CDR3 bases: TGTGCCAGCAGTCCGGGACTAGCGGCACACCAAGAGACCCAGTACTTC. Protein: CASSPGLAAHQETQYF.

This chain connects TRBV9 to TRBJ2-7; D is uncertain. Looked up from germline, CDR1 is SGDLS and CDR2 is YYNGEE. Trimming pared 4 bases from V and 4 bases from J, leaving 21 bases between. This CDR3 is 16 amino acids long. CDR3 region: CASSPRPSASPYEQYF. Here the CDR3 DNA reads TGTGCCAGCAGCCCCCGTCCATCAGCAAGTCCATACGAGCAGTACTTC.

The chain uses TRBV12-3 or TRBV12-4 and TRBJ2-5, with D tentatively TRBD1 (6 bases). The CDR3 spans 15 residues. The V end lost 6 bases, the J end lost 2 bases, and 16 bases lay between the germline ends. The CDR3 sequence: CASSSRDNGQETQYF. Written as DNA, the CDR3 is TGTGCCAGCAGCTCCCGGGACAATGGGCAAGAGACCCAGTACTTC.

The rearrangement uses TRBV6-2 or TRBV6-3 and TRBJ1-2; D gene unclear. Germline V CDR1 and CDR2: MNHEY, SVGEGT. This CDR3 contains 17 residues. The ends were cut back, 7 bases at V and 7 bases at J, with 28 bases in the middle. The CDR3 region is CASTRVWGGSAAGGYTF. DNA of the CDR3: TGTGCCAGCACCCGGGTCTGGGGAGGCAGCGCAGCCGGTGGCTACACCTTC.

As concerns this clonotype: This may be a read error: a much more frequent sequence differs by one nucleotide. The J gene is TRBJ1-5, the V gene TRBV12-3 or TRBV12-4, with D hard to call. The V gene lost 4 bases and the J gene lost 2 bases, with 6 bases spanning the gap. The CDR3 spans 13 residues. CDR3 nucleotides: TGTGCCAGCAGTTATAGTGGCAATCAGCCCCAGCATTTT. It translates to CASSYSGNQPQHF.

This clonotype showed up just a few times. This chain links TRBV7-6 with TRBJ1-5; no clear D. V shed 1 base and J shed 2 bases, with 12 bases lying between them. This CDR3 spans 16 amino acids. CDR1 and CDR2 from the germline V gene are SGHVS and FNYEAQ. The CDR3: CASSLGNWGGNQPQHF. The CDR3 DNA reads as TGTGCCAGCAGCTTAGGTAACTGGGGAGGCAATCAGCCCCAGCATTTT. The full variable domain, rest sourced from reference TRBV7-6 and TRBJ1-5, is GAGVSQSPRYKVTKRGQDVALRCDPISGHVSLYWYRQALGQGPEFLTYFNYEAQQDKSGLPNDRFSAERPEGSISTLTIQRTEQRDSAMYRCASSLGNWGGNQPQHFGDGTRLSIL.

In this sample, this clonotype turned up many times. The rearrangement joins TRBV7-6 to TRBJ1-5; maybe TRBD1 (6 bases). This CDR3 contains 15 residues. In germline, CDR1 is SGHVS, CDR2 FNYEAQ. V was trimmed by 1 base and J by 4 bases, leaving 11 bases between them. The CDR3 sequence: CASSLEGQRNQPQHF. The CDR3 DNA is TGTGCCAGCAGCTTAGAAGGACAGAGAAATCAGCCCCAGCATTTT.

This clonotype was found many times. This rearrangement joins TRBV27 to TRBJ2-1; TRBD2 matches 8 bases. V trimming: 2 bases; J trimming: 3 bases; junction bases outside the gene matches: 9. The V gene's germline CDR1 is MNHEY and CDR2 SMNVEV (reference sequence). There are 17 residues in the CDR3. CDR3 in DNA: TGTGCCAGCAGTTTAGGACTAGCCAGCCTCAACTACAATGAGCAGTTCTTC. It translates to CASSLGLASLNYNEQFF.

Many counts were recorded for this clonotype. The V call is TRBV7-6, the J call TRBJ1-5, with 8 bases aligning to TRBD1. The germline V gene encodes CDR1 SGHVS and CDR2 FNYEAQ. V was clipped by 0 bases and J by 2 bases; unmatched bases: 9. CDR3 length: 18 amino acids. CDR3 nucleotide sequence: TGTGCCAGCAGCTTAGCGTCAGGGGGCGGAGTGGGCAATCAGCCCCAGCATTTT. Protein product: CASSLASGGGVGNQPQHF.

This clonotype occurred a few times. The CDR3 here is CSVGTSGRGEQFF. In nucleotides, the CDR3 is TGCAGCGTCGGGACTAGCGGGAGAGGGGAGCAGTTCTTC. This chain connects TRBV29-1 to TRBJ2-1, with 14 bases lining up with TRBD2. The germline V gene has CDR1 SQVTM and CDR2 ANQGSEA. This CDR3 spans 13 amino acids. V was clipped by 6 bases and J by 10 bases; unmatched bases: 5.

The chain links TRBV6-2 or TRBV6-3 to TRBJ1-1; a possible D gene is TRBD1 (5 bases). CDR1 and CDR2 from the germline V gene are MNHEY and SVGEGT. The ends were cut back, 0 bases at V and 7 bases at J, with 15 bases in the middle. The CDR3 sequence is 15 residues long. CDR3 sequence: CASSYSTGPEGEAFF. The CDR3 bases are TGTGCCAGCAGTTACTCGACGGGACCCGAGGGTGAAGCTTTCTTT.

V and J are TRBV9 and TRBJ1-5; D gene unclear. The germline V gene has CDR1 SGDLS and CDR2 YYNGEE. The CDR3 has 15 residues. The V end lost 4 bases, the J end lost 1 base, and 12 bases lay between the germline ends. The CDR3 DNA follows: TGTGCCAGCAGCCCCCGGGCCGAGAGCAATCAGCCCCAGCATTTT. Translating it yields CASSPRAESNQPQHF. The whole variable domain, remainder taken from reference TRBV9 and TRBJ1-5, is DSGVTQTPKHLITATGQRVTLRCSPRSGDLSVYWYQQSLDQGLQFLIQYYNGEERAKGNILERFSAQQFPDLHSELNLSSLELGDSALYFCASSPRAESNQPQHFGDGTRLSIL.

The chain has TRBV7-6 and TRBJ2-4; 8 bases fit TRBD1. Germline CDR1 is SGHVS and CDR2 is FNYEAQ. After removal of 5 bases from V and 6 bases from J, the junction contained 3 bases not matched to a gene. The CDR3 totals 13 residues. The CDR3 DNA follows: TGTGCCAGCAGCGGTGGACAGGGAAACATTCAGTACTTC. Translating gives CASSGGQGNIQYF. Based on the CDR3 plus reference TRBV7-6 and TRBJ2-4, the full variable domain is GAGVSQSPRYKVTKRGQDVALRCDPISGHVSLYWYRQALGQGPEFLTYFNYEAQQDKSGLPNDRFSAERPEGSISTLTIQRTEQRDSAMYRCASSGGQGNIQYFGAGTRLSVL.

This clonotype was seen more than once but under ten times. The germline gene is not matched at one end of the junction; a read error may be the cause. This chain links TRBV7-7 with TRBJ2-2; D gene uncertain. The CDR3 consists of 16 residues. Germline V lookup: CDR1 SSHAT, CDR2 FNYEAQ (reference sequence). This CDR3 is CASSSLLGSNTGELFF. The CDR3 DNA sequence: TGTGCTAGCAGCTCCCTTCTAGGGTCGAACACCGGGGAGCTGTTTTTT.

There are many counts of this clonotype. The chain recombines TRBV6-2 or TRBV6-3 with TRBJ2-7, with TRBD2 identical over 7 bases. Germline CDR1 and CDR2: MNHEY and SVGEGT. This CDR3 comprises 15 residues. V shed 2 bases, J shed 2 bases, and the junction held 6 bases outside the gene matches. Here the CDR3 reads CASSYSLSGAYEQYV. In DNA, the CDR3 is TGTGCCAGCAGTTACAGCCTAAGCGGGGCCTACGAGCAGTACGTC.

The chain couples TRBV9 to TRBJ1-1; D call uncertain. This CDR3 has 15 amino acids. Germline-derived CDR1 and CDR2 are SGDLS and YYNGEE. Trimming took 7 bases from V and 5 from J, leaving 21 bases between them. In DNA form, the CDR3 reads TGTGCCAGCTCGGCGGGGAGTTTGGGCCGGACTGAAGCTTTCTTT. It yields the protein CASSAGSLGRTEAFF.

The CDR3 sequence is CASSTLGSNSPLHF. The CDR3 DNA reads TGTGCCAGCAGCACACTAGGAAGCAATTCACCCCTCCACTTT. This chain connects TRBV11-2 to TRBJ1-6, with D unresolved. The CDR3 has 14 amino acids. Trimming took 5 bases from V and 7 from J, leaving 12 bases between them. Germline V gene sequence: CDR1 SGHAT, CDR2 FQNNGV. The variable domain in full, completed from reference TRBV11-2 and TRBJ1-6, reads EAGVAQSPRYKIIEKRQSVAFWCNPISGHATLYWYQQILGQGPKLLIQFQNNGVVDDSQLPKDRFSAERLKGVDSTLKIQPAKLEDSAVYLCASSTLGSNSPLHFGNGTRLTVT.

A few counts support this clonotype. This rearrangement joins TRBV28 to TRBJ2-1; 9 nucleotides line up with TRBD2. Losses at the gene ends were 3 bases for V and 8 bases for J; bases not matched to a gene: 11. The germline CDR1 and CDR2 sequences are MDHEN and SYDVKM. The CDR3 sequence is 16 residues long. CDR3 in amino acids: CASSLGREGGIDEQFF. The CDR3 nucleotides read TGTGCCAGCAGTTTGGGGCGGGAGGGTGGGATCGATGAGCAGTTCTTC. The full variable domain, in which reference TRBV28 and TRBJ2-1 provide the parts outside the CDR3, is DVKVTQSSRYLVKRTGEKVFLECVQDMDHENMFWYRQDPGLGLRLIYFSYDVKMKEKGDIPEGYSVSREKKERFSLILESASTNQTSMYLCASSLGREGGIDEQFFGPGTRLTVL.

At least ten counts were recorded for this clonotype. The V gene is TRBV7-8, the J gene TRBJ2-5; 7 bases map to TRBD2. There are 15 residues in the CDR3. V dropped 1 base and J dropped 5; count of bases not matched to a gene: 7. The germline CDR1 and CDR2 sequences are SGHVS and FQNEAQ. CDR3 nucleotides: TGTGCCAGCAGCTTAGGGCGAGCGGGGTTGGAGACCCAGTACTTC. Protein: CASSLGRAGLETQYF.

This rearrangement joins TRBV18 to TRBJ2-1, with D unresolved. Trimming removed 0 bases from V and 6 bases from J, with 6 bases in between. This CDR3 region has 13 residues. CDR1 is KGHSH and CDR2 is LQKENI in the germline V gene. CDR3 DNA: TGTGCCAGCTCACCACCCAGTACCAATGAGCAGTTCTTC. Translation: CASSPPSTNEQFF.

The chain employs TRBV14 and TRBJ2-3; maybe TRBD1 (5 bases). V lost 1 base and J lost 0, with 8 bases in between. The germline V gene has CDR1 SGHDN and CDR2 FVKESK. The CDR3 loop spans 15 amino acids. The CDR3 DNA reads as TGTGCCAGCAGCCAAGGGACACGGAGCACAGATACGCAGTATTTT. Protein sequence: CASSQGTRSTDTQYF.

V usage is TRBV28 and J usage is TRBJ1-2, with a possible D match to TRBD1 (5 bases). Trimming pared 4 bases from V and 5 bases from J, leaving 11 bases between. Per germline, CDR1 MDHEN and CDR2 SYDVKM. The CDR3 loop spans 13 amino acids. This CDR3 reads CASSSQDEYGYTF. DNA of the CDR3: TGTGCCAGCAGTTCACAGGATGAGTATGGCTACACCTTC.

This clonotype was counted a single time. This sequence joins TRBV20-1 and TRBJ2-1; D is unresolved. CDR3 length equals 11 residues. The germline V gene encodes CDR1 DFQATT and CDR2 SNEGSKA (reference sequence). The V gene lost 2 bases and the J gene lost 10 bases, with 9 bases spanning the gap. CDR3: CSARQVMEQFF. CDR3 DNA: TGCAGTGCTAGACAGGTTATGGAGCAGTTCTTC.

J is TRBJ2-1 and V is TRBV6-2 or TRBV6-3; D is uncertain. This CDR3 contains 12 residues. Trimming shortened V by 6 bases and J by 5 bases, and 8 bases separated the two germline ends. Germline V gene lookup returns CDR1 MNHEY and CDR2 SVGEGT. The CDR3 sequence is CASRAPNNEQFF. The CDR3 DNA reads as TGTGCCAGCAGGGCGCCGAACAATGAGCAGTTCTTC.

The chain's CDR3 is CASSGTVPTEAFF. The CDR3 bases are TGTGCCAGCTCAGGGACAGTTCCAACTGAAGCTTTCTTT. The chain uses TRBV18 and TRBJ1-1; 7 nucleotides align to TRBD1. V lost 5 bases, J lost 5 bases, and 5 bases stayed unmatched. The CDR3 contains 13 residues. CDR1 and CDR2 (germline): KGHSH, LQKENI.

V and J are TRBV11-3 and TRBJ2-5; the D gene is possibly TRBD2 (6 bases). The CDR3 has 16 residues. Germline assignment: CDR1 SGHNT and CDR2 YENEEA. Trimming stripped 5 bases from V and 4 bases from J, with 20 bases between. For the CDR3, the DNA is TGTGCCAGCAGCATCGGTGGAGGGGTTGCAGGAGAGACCCAGTACTTC. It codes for CASSIGGGVAGETQYF. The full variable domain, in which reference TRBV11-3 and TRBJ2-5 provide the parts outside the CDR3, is EAGVVQSPRYKIIEKKQPVAFWCNPISGHNTLYWYLQNLGQGPELLIRYENEEAVDDSQLPKDRFSAERLKGVDSTLKIQPAELGDSAVYLCASSIGGGVAGETQYFGPGTRLLVL.

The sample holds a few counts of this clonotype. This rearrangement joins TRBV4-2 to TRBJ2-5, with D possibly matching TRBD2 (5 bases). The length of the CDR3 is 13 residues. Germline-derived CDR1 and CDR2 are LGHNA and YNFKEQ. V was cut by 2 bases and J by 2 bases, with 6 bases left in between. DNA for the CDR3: TGTGCCAGCAGCCAATGGACTCAAGAGACCCAGTACTTC. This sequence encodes CASSQWTQETQYF.

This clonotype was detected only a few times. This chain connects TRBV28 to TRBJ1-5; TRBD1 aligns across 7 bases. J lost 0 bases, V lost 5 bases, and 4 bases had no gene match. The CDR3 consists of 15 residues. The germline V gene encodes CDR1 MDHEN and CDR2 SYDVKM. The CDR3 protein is CASSHPGGSNQPQHF. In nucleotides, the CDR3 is TGTGCCAGCAGTCACCCAGGGGGTAGCAATCAGCCCCAGCATTTT. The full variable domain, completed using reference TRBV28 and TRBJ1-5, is DVKVTQSSRYLVKRTGEKVFLECVQDMDHENMFWYRQDPGLGLRLIYFSYDVKMKEKGDIPEGYSVSREKKERFSLILESASTNQTSMYLCASSHPGGSNQPQHFGDGTRLSIL.

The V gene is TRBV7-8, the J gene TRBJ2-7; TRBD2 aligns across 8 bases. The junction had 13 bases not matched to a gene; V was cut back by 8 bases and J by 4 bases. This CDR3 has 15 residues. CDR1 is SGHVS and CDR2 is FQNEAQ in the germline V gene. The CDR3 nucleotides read TGTGCCAGCTCGAGTCCCGCGGGAGGTTGGTACGAGCAGTACGTC. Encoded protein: CASSSPAGGWYEQYV.